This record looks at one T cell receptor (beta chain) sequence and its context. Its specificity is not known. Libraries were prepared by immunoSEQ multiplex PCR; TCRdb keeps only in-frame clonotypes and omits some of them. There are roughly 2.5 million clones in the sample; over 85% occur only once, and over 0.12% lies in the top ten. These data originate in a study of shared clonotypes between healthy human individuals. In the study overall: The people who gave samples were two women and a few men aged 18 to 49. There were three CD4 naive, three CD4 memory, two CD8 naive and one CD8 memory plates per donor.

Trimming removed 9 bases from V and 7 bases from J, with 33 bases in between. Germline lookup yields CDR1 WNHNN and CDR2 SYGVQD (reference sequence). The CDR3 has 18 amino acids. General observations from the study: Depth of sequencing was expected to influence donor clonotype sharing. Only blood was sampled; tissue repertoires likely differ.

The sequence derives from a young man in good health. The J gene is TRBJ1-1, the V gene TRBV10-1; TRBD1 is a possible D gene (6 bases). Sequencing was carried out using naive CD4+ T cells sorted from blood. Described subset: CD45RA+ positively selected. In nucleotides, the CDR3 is TGCGCCAGAGAAAGGGGGTCCGGGATCCCAAAAGGGGCGGTTGAAGCTTTCTTT. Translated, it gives CARERGSGIPKGAVEAFF.